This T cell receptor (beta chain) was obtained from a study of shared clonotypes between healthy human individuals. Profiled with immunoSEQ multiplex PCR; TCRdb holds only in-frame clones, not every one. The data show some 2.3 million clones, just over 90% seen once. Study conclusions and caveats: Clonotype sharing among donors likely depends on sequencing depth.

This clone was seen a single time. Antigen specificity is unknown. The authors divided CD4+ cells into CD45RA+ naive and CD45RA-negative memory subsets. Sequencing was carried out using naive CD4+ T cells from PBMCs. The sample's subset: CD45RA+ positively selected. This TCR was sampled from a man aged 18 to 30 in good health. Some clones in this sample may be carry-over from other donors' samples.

CDR3 sequence: CASSLRDSRLDSYNEQFF. For the CDR3, the DNA is TGCGCCAGCAGCCTCCGGGACAGCCGACTAGACTCCTACAATGAGCAGTTCTTC. V is TRBV10-1 and J is TRBJ2-1; D perhaps matches TRBD1 (7 bases). CDR1 is WNHNN, CDR2 SYGVQD, per germline (reference sequence). Trimming took 6 bases from V and 0 from J, leaving 21 bases between them. The CDR3 spans 18 residues.